The 10 T cell receptor beta chains given below trace back to one sample, sequenced in a study of blood T cell repertoires in COVID-19. Sequenced by immunoSEQ multiplex PCR; TCRdb stores in-frame clones only, minus some. The sample includes approximately 220,000 clones, approximately 80% of them seen just once. Input material: peripheral blood. All receptors derive from a woman aged 60 to 75 who had recovered from COVID-19.

The CDR3 nucleotides are TGTGCCACCCGACAGGGGGTAGGATATGGCTACACCTTC. Translation gives CATRQGVGYGYTF. V and J are TRBV5-4 and TRBJ1-2; 9 positions match TRBD1. The CDR3 is 13 residues long. The germline CDR1 and CDR2 sequences are SGHNT and YYREEE (reference sequence). The trim removed 9 bases at V and 5 bases at J, leaving 8 bases unmatched.

This clone has more than one count but fewer than ten. The genes are TRBV27 and TRBJ1-2, with D uncertain. The V end lost 8 bases, the J end lost 8 bases, and 18 bases lay between the germline ends. Germline V gives CDR1 MNHEY, CDR2 SMNVEV (reference sequence). There are 13 residues in the CDR3. The CDR3 region has the DNA TGTGCCAGCGGACTGAGAGAGCAGGTGGGCTACACCTTC. Its protein is CASGLREQVGYTF.

This clone has only one observation. The rearrangement joins TRBV19 to TRBJ1-5, with 9 bases lining up with TRBD1. This CDR3 contains 13 residues. V shed 4 bases, J shed 7 bases, and the junction held 2 bases outside the gene matches. The germline CDR1 and CDR2 sequences are LNHDA and SQIVND (reference sequence). CDR3 amino acids: CASSRDRDQPQHF. The CDR3 DNA sequence: TGTGCCAGTAGTAGGGACAGGGACCAGCCCCAGCATTTT.

The CDR3 is CASSSDLAGGIHEQYF. CDR3 nucleotide sequence: TGTGCCAGCAGCTCCGACCTAGCGGGGGGCATCCACGAGCAGTACTTC. The V call is TRBV7-2, the J call TRBJ2-7; 11 bases agree with TRBD2. The germline gives CDR1 SGHTA, CDR2 FQGNSA. Losses at the gene ends were 4 bases for V and 5 bases for J; bases not matched to a gene: 10. The CDR3 has 16 amino acids.

The sample holds one count of this clone. The chain uses TRBV5-4 and TRBJ1-6; 7 bases map to TRBD1. The CDR3 runs to 15 residues. The ends lost 2 bases at V and 9 bases at J; junction bases unmatched: 8. Germline V lookup: CDR1 SGHNT, CDR2 YYREEE (reference sequence). The CDR3: CASSFDRSGGSPLHF. CDR3 nucleotides: TGTGCCAGCAGCTTTGACAGGTCAGGGGGTTCACCCCTCCACTTT.

V gene TRBV9 combines with J gene TRBJ2-3, with TRBD2 matching over 10 bases. Losses at the gene ends were 6 bases for V and 2 bases for J; bases not matched to a gene: 3. Germline V gene data show CDR1 as SGDLS and CDR2 as YYNGEE. The CDR3 extends over 14 amino acids. In DNA form, the CDR3 reads TGTGCCAGCAACCTAGCGGGGGACACAGATACGCAGTATTTT. It specifies CASNLAGDTDTQYF.

The rearrangement links TRBV30 to TRBJ2-7, with D maybe TRBD1 (5 bases). This CDR3 region has 14 residues. V was pared by 7 bases and J by 6 bases, with 22 bases between. CDR1 and CDR2 from the germline V gene are GTSNPN and SVGIG (reference sequence). Here the CDR3 reads CAFSQGRATGEQYF. CDR3 sequence (DNA): TGTGCCTTCTCCCAGGGAAGGGCTACGGGCGAGCAGTACTTC.

This clone appeared once. The gene calls are TRBV7-9 and TRBJ1-1; a possible D gene is TRBD1 (5 bases). The CDR3 is 13 residues long. Germline CDR1 reads SEHNR; CDR2 reads FQNEAQ (reference sequence). V lost 5 bases to trimming and J lost 3 bases, with 10 bases between them. The CDR3 sequence is CASSPPGDTEAFF. CDR3 DNA sequence: TGTGCCAGCAGCCCTCCGGGGGACACTGAAGCTTTCTTT. Full variable domain (missing parts from reference TRBV7-9 and TRBJ1-1): DTGVSQNPRHKITKRGQNVTFRCDPISEHNRLYWYRQTLGQGPEFLTYFQNEAQLEKSRLLSDRFSAERPKGSFSTLEIQRTEQGDSAMYLCASSPPGDTEAFFGQGTRLTVV.

This chain joins TRBV5-1 and TRBJ2-7; D is uncertain. Germline-derived CDR1 and CDR2 are SGHRS and YFSETQ. The CDR3 extends over 15 amino acids. V lost 2 bases and J lost 0, with 12 bases in between. The CDR3 sequence is CASSFMSSFSYEQYF. The CDR3, as DNA: TGCGCCAGCAGCTTTATGTCCAGTTTCTCCTACGAGCAGTACTTC. Full variable domain (missing parts from reference TRBV5-1 and TRBJ2-7): KAGVTQTPRYLIKTRGQQVTLSCSPISGHRSVSWYQQTPGQGLQFLFEYFSETQRNKGNFPGRFSGRQFSNSRSEMNVSTLELGDSALYLCASSFMSSFSYEQYFGPGTRLTVT.

The chain carries TRBV9 and TRBJ1-3; D is unresolved. The CDR3 has 13 amino acids. Germline V CDR1 and CDR2: SGDLS, YYNGEE. Trimming took 3 bases from V and 4 from J, leaving 8 bases between them. The CDR3 protein is CASSGSFGNTIYF. For the CDR3, the DNA is TGTGCCAGCAGCGGGAGTTTCGGAAACACCATATATTTT.